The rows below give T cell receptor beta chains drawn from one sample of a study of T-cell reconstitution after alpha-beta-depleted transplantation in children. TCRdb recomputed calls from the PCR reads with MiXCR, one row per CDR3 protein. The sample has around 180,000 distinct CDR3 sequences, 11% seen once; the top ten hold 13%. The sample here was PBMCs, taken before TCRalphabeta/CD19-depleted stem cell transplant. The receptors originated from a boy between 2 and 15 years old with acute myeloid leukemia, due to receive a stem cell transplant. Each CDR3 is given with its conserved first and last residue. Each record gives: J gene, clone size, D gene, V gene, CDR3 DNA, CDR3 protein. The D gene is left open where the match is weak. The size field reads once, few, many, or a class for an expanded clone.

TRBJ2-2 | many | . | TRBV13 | TGTGCCAGCAGCTTGCGGGGAGTCGGGGAGCTGTTTTTT | CASSLRGVGELFF
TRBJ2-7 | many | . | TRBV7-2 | TGTGCCAGCAGCTTTTTACGGGGCGAGCAGTACTTC | CASSFLRGEQYF
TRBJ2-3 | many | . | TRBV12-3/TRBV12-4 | TGTGCCAGCAGTGACAGACGGGGAACTACAGATACGCAGTATTTT | CASSDRRGTTDTQYF
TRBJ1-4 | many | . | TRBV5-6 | TGTGCCAGCAGCAACAAACAAGCAACTAATGAAAAACTGTTTTTT | CASSNKQATNEKLFF
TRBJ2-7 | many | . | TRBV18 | TGTGCCAGCTCACCAATGCAGGGAGGCTACGAGCAGTACTTC | CASSPMQGGYEQYF
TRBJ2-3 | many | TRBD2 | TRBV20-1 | TGCAGTGCTCCTCCCGCGCTAGCGGGAGGCCAGGATACGCAGTATTTT | CSAPPALAGGQDTQYF
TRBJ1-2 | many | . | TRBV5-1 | TGCGCCAGCCGACCGGGGGCCTATGGCTACACCTTC | CASRPGAYGYTF
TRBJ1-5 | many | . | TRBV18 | TGTGCCAGCTCACCAATGCAGACCTATCAGCCCCAGCATTTT | CASSPMQTYQPQHF
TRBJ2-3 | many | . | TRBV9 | TGTGCCAGCAGCCTAACTAGCCTCATCACAGATACGCAGTATTTT | CASSLTSLITDTQYF
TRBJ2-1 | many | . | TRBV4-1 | TGCGCCAGCAGCCAAGTAGGCAGGGCGTACAATGAGCAGTTCTTC | CASSQVGRAYNEQFF
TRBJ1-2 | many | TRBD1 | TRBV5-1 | TGCGCCAGCAGCTCGGGAGGGGGACAGGGAAACTATGGCTACACCTTC | CASSSGGGQGNYGYTF
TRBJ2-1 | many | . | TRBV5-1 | TGCGCCAGCAGCTTATTCCTTCCCGATGAGCAGTTCTTC | CASSLFLPDEQFF
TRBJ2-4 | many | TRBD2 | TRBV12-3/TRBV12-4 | TGTGCCAGCAATCTGGGGGAGGTTAGCGGGGGCTATGGCAAAAACATTCAGTACTTC | CASNLGEVSGGYGKNIQYF
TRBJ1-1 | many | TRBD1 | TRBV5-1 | TGCGCCAGCACCGCCGGACAGGTGGGCACTGAAGCTTTCTTT | CASTAGQVGTEAFF
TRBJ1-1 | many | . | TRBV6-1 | TGTGCCAGCGTGCGGGCCGACGGAAACACTGAAGCTTTCTTT | CASVRADGNTEAFF
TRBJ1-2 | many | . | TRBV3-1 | TGTGCCAGCAGCCTTTCCCTCTCGAACTATGGCTACACCTTC | CASSLSLSNYGYTF
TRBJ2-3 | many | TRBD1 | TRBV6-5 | TGTGCCAGCAGTTATAGGACAGGAAACGCCGGGACAGATACGCAGTATTTT | CASSYRTGNAGTDTQYF
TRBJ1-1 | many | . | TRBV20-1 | TGCAGTGCTAGAGTATCGGGGGTGAACACTGAAGCTTTCTTT | CSARVSGVNTEAFF
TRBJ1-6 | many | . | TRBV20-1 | TGCAGTGCTAGCGAGTTTCTAGGTTCACCCCTCCACTTT | CSASEFLGSPLHF
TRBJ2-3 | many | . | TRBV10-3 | TGTGCCATCCGAGAATTAGATACGCAGTATTTT | CAIRELDTQYF
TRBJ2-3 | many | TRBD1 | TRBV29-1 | TGCAGCGTTGAAGATCCGGGGACAGGGGGCCAAGATACGCAGTATTTT | CSVEDPGTGGQDTQYF